This T cell receptor beta chain was observed in a study of control samples from healthy donors and cancer patients. V shed 5 bases and J shed 4 bases, with 14 bases lying between them. Germline V gene data show CDR1 as MDHEN and CDR2 as SYDVKM. This CDR3 has 14 amino acids. Assay used: immunoSEQ multiplex PCR; TCRdb lists only in-frame clones, some missing. The table includes 95,000 to 150,000 clones, about 87% detected once. Sample: blood. The clonotype originates from a man aged 30-40 years in good health. The chain recombines TRBV28 with TRBJ1-2; D might be TRBD1 (5 bases). CDR3: CASSPLGVSYGYTF. The CDR3 region has the DNA TGTGCCAGCAGTCCCCTAGGGGTGAGCTATGGCTACACCTTC.